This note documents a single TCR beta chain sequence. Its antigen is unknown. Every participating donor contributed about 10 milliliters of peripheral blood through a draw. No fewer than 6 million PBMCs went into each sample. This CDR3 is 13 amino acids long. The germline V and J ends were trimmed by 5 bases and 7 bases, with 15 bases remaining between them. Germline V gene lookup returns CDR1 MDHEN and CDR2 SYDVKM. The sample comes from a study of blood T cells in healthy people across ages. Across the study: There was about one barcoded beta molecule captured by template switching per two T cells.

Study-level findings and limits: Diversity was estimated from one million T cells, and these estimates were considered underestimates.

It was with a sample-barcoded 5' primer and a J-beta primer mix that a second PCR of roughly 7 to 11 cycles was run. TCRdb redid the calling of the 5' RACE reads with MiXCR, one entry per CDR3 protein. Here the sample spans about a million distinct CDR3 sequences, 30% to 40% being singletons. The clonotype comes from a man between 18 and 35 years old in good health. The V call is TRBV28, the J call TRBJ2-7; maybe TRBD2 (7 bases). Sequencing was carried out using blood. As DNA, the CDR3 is TGTGCCAGCAGTGGGGGGGGCGGGAATGAGCAGTACTTC. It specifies CASSGGGGNEQYF.